One and the same sample provided the 26 T cell receptor beta chains below, sequenced in a study of T cell repertoires in cytomegalovirus infection. TCRdb reanalysed the reads using MiXCR and keeps one entry per CDR3 protein. The table includes about 260,000 distinct CDR3 sequences, 12% to 15% detected once. Sample: PBMCs. These receptors all stem from a human donor in good health (CMV status not recorded). Some clones in this sample may be carry-over from other donors' samples.

This clonotype was seen once. The rearrangement uses TRBV29-1 and TRBJ1-1; the D is unclear. Germline V gives CDR1 SQVTM, CDR2 ANQGSEA. Deletions cut 0 bases from V and 7 bases from J, with 9 bases between. This CDR3 spans 12 amino acids. The CDR3 bases are TGCAGCGTTGAAGAGGACTGGATTGAAGCTTTCTTT. Translated, it gives CSVEEDWIEAFF.

This clonotype was seen ten or more times. This chain joins TRBV29-1 and TRBJ2-1; no firm D call. The CDR3 loop spans 14 amino acids. Looked up from germline, CDR1 is SQVTM and CDR2 is ANQGSEA. The V and J ends lost 3 bases and 0 bases respectively, with 9 bases between them. The CDR3 sequence: CSVDRLSSYNEQFF. The DNA for the CDR3 is TGCAGCGTTGATCGCCTGAGCTCCTACAATGAGCAGTTCTTC.

This rearrangement joins TRBV6-2 or TRBV6-3 to TRBJ1-6, with 9 positions matching TRBD1. The germline V gene encodes CDR1 MNHEY and CDR2 SVGEGT. This CDR3 contains 14 residues. The J segment lost 9 bases and the V segment lost 2 bases, leaving 2 bases of the junction unmatched. The CDR3 DNA follows: TGTGCCAGCAGTTACGGGACAGGGAGTTCACCCCTCCACTTT. It codes for CASSYGTGSSPLHF.

The J gene is TRBJ1-1, the V gene TRBV5-1; D uncertain. Germline V CDR1 and CDR2: SGHRS, YFSETQ. There are 14 residues in the CDR3. V was pared by 0 bases and J by 4 bases, with 10 bases between. CDR3 nucleotides: TGCGCCAGCAGCTTGGACTCAGGAGGCACTGAAGCTTTCTTT. Translating gives CASSLDSGGTEAFF.

The rearrangement uses TRBV20-1 and TRBJ1-2, with no clear D. Deletions cut 5 bases from V and 5 bases from J, with 18 bases between. CDR1 DFQATT and CDR2 SNEGSKA come from the germline V gene (reference sequence). CDR3 length: 14 amino acids. This CDR3 reads CSAATQPLGYGYTF. Written as DNA, the CDR3 is TGCAGTGCTGCTACACAGCCCCTGGGATATGGCTACACCTTC.

This clonotype was seen a few times. The chain has TRBV20-1 and TRBJ1-1; D not certain. The CDR3 contains 12 residues. Trimming pared 6 bases from V and 3 bases from J, leaving 11 bases between. The germline V gene has CDR1 DFQATT and CDR2 SNEGSKA (reference sequence). CDR3 region: CSAWEEYTEAFF. CDR3 bases: TGCAGTGCCTGGGAAGAGTACACTGAAGCTTTCTTT.

This clonotype was recorded many times. The chain has TRBV7-6 and TRBJ1-1; D gene uncertain. The germline gives CDR1 SGHVS, CDR2 FNYEAQ. The CDR3 loop spans 14 amino acids. Trimming removed 2 bases at V and 1 base at J, with 8 bases between. The CDR3 DNA is TGTGCCAGCAGCTTAATCTACGGGAACACTGAAGCTTTCTTT. Translating it yields CASSLIYGNTEAFF.

The genes are TRBV6-1 and TRBJ2-2; TRBD1 aligns across 7 bases. There are 16 residues in the CDR3. V trimming: 5 bases; J trimming: 5 bases; junction bases outside the gene matches: 11. CDR1 is MNHNS, CDR2 SASEGT, per germline. CDR3 sequence: CASSNSVQQGTGELFF. The CDR3 DNA reads as TGTGCCAGCAGTAATAGCGTCCAACAGGGGACCGGGGAGCTGTTTTTT.

The rearrangement uses TRBV12-3 or TRBV12-4 and TRBJ2-7; D may be TRBD1 (5 bases). CDR3 length: 13 amino acids. The V end was cut by 3 bases, the J end by 5 bases, with 11 bases between. The CDR3 bases are TGTGCCAGCAGTTTGTTCAGGGTCAACGAGCAGTACTTC. Translation gives CASSLFRVNEQYF.

This clonotype turned up a few times. The V gene is TRBV27, the J gene TRBJ2-2; perhaps TRBD2 as D (6 bases). The CDR3 extends over 13 amino acids. With 8 bases removed from V and 8 bases from J, the gap between germline ends came to 15 bases. Germline assignment: CDR1 MNHEY and CDR2 SMNVEV (reference sequence). CDR3 region: CASGGGNGGELFF. CDR3 DNA sequence: TGTGCCAGCGGAGGCGGGAACGGAGGGGAGCTGTTTTTT.

The chain joins TRBV19 to TRBJ1-5; D perhaps matches TRBD1 (5 bases). CDR3 length equals 15 residues. V lost 7 bases and J 6 bases, leaving 19 bases between the germline ends. The germline V gene has CDR1 LNHDA and CDR2 SQIVND (reference sequence). The CDR3 bases are TGTGCCAGTACCCCGGGCAGGGAATGGGTTCAGCCCCAGCATTTT. Its protein is CASTPGREWVQPQHF.

This clonotype has ten or more counts. The CDR3, as DNA: TGTGCCAGCAGCTCGAGGACAGGGGCAAACACCGGGGAGCTGTTTTTT. Translation: CASSSRTGANTGELFF. This chain links TRBV7-2 with TRBJ2-2; 9 bases fit TRBD1. Germline V gene data show CDR1 as SGHTA and CDR2 as FQGNSA. The CDR3 is 16 amino acids. The trim removed 4 bases at V and 2 bases at J, leaving 5 bases unmatched.

This clonotype was counted at least ten times. The J gene is TRBJ2-2, the V gene TRBV11-3; 8 bases are shared with TRBD2. The CDR3 extends over 17 amino acids. CDR1 is SGHNT and CDR2 is YENEEA in the germline V gene. V trimming: 5 bases; J trimming: 0 bases; junction bases outside the gene matches: 8. The CDR3 loop reads CASSLAEGLANTGELFF. Here the CDR3 DNA reads TGTGCCAGCAGCCTCGCCGAGGGACTAGCGAACACCGGGGAGCTGTTTTTT.

The chain is built from TRBV29-1 and TRBJ1-4, with D hard to call. The CDR3 extends over 12 amino acids. In germline, CDR1 is SQVTM, CDR2 ANQGSEA. Trimming removed 4 bases from V and 5 bases from J, with 8 bases in between. This CDR3 is CSVARTNEKLFF. CDR3 coding DNA: TGCAGCGTTGCCCGGACGAATGAAAAACTGTTTTTT.

This clonotype was counted ten times or more. The chain joins TRBV24-1 to TRBJ2-1, with 7 nucleotides matching TRBD2. V was pared by 2 bases and J by 2 bases, with 5 bases of the junction left unmatched. The germline CDR1 and CDR2 sequences are KGHDR and SFDVKD. CDR3 size: 16 residues. The CDR3 loop is CATSDYQAGTYNEQFF. The CDR3 region has the DNA TGTGCCACCAGTGATTACCAAGCGGGAACCTACAATGAGCAGTTCTTC.

In this sample, this clonotype turned up many times. V and J are TRBV7-2 and TRBJ1-2; D may be TRBD1 (6 bases). Germline-derived CDR1 and CDR2 are SGHTA and FQGNSA. V gave up 5 bases and J gave up 4 bases, with 17 bases separating them. CDR3 length: 15 residues. This CDR3 reads CASSLDRGQGYGYTF. DNA of the CDR3: TGTGCCAGCAGCCTTGATCGGGGGCAAGGCTATGGCTACACCTTC. Full variable domain (rest looked up from reference TRBV7-2 and TRBJ1-2): GAGVSQSPSNKVTEKGKDVELRCDPISGHTALYWYRQSLGQGLEFLIYFQGNSAPDKSGLPSDRFSAERTGGSVSTLTIQRTQQEDSAVYLCASSLDRGQGYGYTFGSGTRLTVV.

In its sample, this clonotype was seen many times. The chain combines TRBV11-2 with TRBJ2-1; 7 bases fit TRBD1. The ends lost 4 bases at V and 2 bases at J; junction bases unmatched: 8. The length of the CDR3 is 16 residues. Germline CDR1 is SGHAT and CDR2 is FQNNGV. CDR3: CASSSRDSYPYNEQFF. For the CDR3, the DNA is TGTGCCAGCAGCTCCCGGGACAGTTATCCCTACAATGAGCAGTTCTTC.

This clonotype was recorded many times. This chain uses TRBV7-9 with TRBJ1-1; 8 bases fit TRBD1. V was clipped by 5 bases and J by 5 bases; unmatched bases: 7. Germline CDR1 and CDR2: SEHNR and FQNEAQ (reference sequence). This CDR3 has 14 residues. The CDR3 sequence: CASSGQGAGTEAFF. The CDR3, as DNA: TGTGCCAGCAGCGGGCAGGGGGCAGGTACTGAAGCTTTCTTT.

The V and J genes are TRBV7-6 and TRBJ1-1; a possible D gene is TRBD1 (5 bases). The CDR3 runs 15 residues. Germline CDR1 SGHVS, CDR2 FNYEAQ. V was pared by 1 base and J by 5 bases, with 14 bases between. This CDR3 is CASSLEGQGVTEAFF. The CDR3 DNA is TGTGCCAGCAGCTTAGAAGGGCAGGGCGTTACTGAAGCTTTCTTT.

The table lists this clonotype with many counts. This chain links TRBV28 with TRBJ2-5, with TRBD1 as a possible D gene (6 bases). The length of the CDR3 is 13 residues. Trimming stripped 6 bases from V and 2 bases from J, with 10 bases between. From germline, CDR1 is MDHEN and CDR2 SYDVKM. The CDR3 bases are TGTGCCAGCAGCCGTGGACAGCAAGAGACCCAGTACTTC. Translating it yields CASSRGQQETQYF. Full variable domain (outside the CDR3, taken from reference TRBV28 and TRBJ2-5): DVKVTQSSRYLVKRTGEKVFLECVQDMDHENMFWYRQDPGLGLRLIYFSYDVKMKEKGDIPEGYSVSREKKERFSLILESASTNQTSMYLCASSRGQQETQYFGPGTRLLVL.

This clonotype was picked up many times. This chain connects TRBV7-9 to TRBJ2-3; TRBD2 might be the D (6 bases). Deletions cut 4 bases from V and 4 bases from J, with 9 bases between. This CDR3 spans 13 amino acids. The germline V gene encodes CDR1 SEHNR and CDR2 FQNEAQ (reference sequence). CDR3 nucleotide sequence: TGTGCCAGCAGCTCAGTAGCGGCAGATACGCAGTATTTT. Its translation: CASSSVAADTQYF.

This rearrangement joins TRBV20-1 to TRBJ2-7; no reliable D call. Germline CDR1 is DFQATT and CDR2 is SNEGSKA (reference sequence). This CDR3 has 13 amino acids. V was pared by 4 bases and J by 6 bases, with 16 bases between. DNA for the CDR3: TGCAGTGCTATAAAGTATAAGGGCCTCGAGCAGTACTTC. This sequence encodes CSAIKYKGLEQYF.

This clonotype has only a few counts. This rearrangement joins TRBV28 to TRBJ1-5; 11 nucleotides align to TRBD1. Germline V gene sequence: CDR1 MDHEN, CDR2 SYDVKM. The V segment lost 8 bases and the J segment 6 bases; nucleotides outside the gene matches: 12. This CDR3 has 16 amino acids. The CDR3: CASETSGTGGGQPQHF. The CDR3 DNA reads as TGTGCCAGCGAAACCTCCGGGACAGGGGGGGGTCAGCCCCAGCATTTT.

This clonotype was seen ten or more times. This chain uses TRBV7-2 with TRBJ1-1; no definite D call. V was shortened by 5 bases and J by 5 bases, with 15 bases between the two germline ends. This CDR3 comprises 14 residues. The germline V gene has CDR1 SGHTA and CDR2 FQGNSA. The chain's CDR3 is CASSQQYWVTEAFF. The CDR3 bases are TGTGCCAGCAGCCAACAGTACTGGGTAACTGAAGCTTTCTTT.

This chain links TRBV18 with TRBJ2-7; 7 bases agree with TRBD2. Trimming took 2 bases from V and 3 from J; bases not matched to a gene: 10. The CDR3 has 16 amino acids. Per the germline V gene, CDR1 is KGHSH and CDR2 is LQKENI. The CDR3 reads CASSPSGVASGYEQYF. The CDR3 DNA reads as TGTGCCAGCTCACCAAGCGGAGTAGCTAGCGGCTACGAGCAGTACTTC.

This clonotype was seen many times. The chain is built from TRBV12-5 and TRBJ2-5; D assignment may be TRBD1 or TRBD2 (5 bases each). Germline loops: CDR1 LGHNT, CDR2 FRNRAP. The CDR3 totals 13 residues. Trimming cost V 8 bases and J 2 bases, with 12 bases left between them. CDR3: CASMGTSQETQYF. CDR3 nucleotide sequence: TGTGCTAGTATGGGGACCTCGCAAGAGACCCAGTACTTC.